The source of this TCR beta chain is a study of blood T cell repertoires in COVID-19. On the study more broadly: The origin of the acute and convalescent COVID-19 samples was the United States, Italy and Spain.

This clone occurred once. As processed by the authors: Amplification from reference gene primers served as the basis for estimated nucleated cell counts. TCRdb keeps only in-frame clones here, not all; method: immunoSEQ multiplex PCR. From that table come the V and J calls and clone size; the DNA was used to work out D and trimming. The sample lists about 64,000 clones, roughly 85% occurring once. The CDR3 totals 13 residues. The V gene end was trimmed by 6 bases and the J gene end by 7 bases; junction bases not matched to a gene: 4. The sequence was obtained from a middle-aged man with acute or convalescent COVID-19. The sample consisted of peripheral blood. V gene TRBV12-3 or TRBV12-4 combines with J gene TRBJ1-3, with 9 bases aligning to TRBD1. The CDR3, as DNA: TGTGCCAGCAGGAGGACAGGGGCGAACACCATATATTTT. Translated, it gives CASRRTGANTIYF.